What follows describes a single T cell receptor (beta chain). Its antigen is not known. This sample stems from a study of identifying expanded T cells in peripheral blood. Notes on the study in general: Roughly 1.1 clones differed between technical replicates, versus approximately 17 and 20 over time. Two-week clone count variance significantly increased as total template count grew.

There are 17 residues in the CDR3. The V and J ends lost 0 bases and 0 bases respectively, with 12 bases between them. Germline CDR1 reads LGHNA; CDR2 reads YNFKEQ. Only in-frame clones appear in the TCRdb table, and some are missing; sequencing was by immunoSEQ multiplex PCR. The sample consists of some 76,000 clones, 85% to 90% of them appearing once. No infections or other immune events were documented during collection. Input material: blood. The receptor was derived from a person between 18 and 75 years old in good health. The chain employs TRBV4-2 and TRBJ2-1, with D possibly being TRBD2 (6 bases). CDR3 DNA: TGTGCCAGCAGCCAAGATCTCGGGGGAAGCTCCTACAATGAGCAGTTCTTC. Translating gives CASSQDLGGSSYNEQFF.